The sequence of this T cell receptor (beta chain) was determined in a study of T cells after yellow fever vaccination. Germline V lookup: CDR1 DFQATT, CDR2 SNEGSKA (reference sequence). This CDR3 has 17 amino acids. The study's findings and limits: Some clonotypes were seen in both the CD4 and the CD8 compartments. These made up a small share and likely arose from convergent recombination. Abundant clonotypes from the bulk population could contaminate FACS-sorted repertoires.

This clonotype was detected once. Its target is not known. One junction end disagrees with the germline gene, perhaps due to a read error. One entry per CDR3 protein, called by TCRdb with MiXCR from the 5' RACE reads. Among hundreds of thousands of distinct CDR3 sequences, about 7.8% were seen once, and the ten largest hold roughly 15%. The sample was PBMCs, taken 45 days after the first yellow fever vaccination. This chain links TRBV20-1 with TRBJ2-5; 12 positions agree with TRBD2. The receptor was isolated from a man younger than 30 who received the YFV17D yellow fever vaccine. In DNA form, the CDR3 reads TGCTGTGCGAACTCCCTAGCGGGGGGGCCGGGACAAGAGACCCAGTACTTC. Residues: CCANSLAGGPGQETQYF.